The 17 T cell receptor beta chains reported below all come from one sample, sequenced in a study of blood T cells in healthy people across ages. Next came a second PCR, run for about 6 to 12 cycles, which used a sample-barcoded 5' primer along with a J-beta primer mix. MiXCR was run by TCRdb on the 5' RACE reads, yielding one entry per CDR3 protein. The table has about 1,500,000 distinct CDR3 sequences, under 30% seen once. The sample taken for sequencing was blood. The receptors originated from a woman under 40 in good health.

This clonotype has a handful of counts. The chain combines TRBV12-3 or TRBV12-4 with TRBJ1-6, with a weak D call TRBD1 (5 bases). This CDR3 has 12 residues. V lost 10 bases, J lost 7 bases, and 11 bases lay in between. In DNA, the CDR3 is TGTGCCACCAGATCAGGGAATTCACCCCTCCACTTT. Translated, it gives CATRSGNSPLHF.

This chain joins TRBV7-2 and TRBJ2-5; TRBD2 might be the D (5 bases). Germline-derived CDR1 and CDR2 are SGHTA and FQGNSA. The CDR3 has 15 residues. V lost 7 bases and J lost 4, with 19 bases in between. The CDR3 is CASIPPGRAGETQYF. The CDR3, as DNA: TGTGCCAGCATTCCCCCCGGGCGGGCGGGAGAGACCCAGTACTTC.

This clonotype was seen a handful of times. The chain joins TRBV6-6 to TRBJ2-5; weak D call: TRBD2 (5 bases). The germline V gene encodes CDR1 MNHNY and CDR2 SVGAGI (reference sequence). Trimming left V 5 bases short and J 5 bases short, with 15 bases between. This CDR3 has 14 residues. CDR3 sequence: CASSDYLERETQYF. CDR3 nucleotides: TGTGCCAGCAGTGACTACCTGGAAAGGGAGACCCAGTACTTC.

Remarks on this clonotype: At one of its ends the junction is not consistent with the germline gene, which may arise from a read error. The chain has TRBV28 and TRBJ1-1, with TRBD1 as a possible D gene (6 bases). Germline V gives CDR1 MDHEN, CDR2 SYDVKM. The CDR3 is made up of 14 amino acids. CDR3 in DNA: TGTGCCAGCAGTCGGGACAACCAGAACACCGAAGCTTTCTTT. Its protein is CASSRDNQNTEAFF.

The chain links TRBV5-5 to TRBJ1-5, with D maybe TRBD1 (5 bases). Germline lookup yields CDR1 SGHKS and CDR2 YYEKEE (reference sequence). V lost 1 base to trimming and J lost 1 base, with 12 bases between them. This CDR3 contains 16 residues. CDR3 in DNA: TGTGCCAGCAGCTTGATCCCGGGGCTGAGCAATCAGCCCCAGCATTTT. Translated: CASSLIPGLSNQPQHF.

Here the CDR3 DNA reads TGTGCCACCAGCAGAGAGGCAGGGGGGTCCTACGAGCAGTACTTC. Translating gives CATSREAGGSYEQYF. The chain carries TRBV15 and TRBJ2-7, with D maybe TRBD1 (7 bases). This CDR3 spans 15 amino acids. Trimming stripped 0 bases from V and 1 base from J, with 10 bases between. CDR1 is LNHNV and CDR2 is YYDKDF in the germline V gene (reference sequence).

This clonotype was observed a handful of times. The CDR3 loop is CASATGPTYEQYF. The CDR3, as DNA: TGTGCCTCAGCGACAGGGCCCACCTACGAGCAGTACTTC. J is TRBJ2-7 and V is TRBV6-5; 7 bases align to TRBD1. CDR3 length: 13 residues. Germline trimming cut 11 bases from V and 2 bases from J; bases unmatched to any gene: 9. Germline CDR1 reads MNHEY; CDR2 reads SVGAGI.

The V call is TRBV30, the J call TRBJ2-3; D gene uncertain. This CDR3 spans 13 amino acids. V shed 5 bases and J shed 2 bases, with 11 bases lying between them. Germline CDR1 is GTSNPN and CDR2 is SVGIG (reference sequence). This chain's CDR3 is CAWVQQYTDTQYF. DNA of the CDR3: TGTGCCTGGGTACAGCAGTACACAGATACGCAGTATTTT. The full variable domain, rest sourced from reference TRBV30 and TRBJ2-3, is SQTIHQWPATLVQPVGSPLSLECTVEGTSNPNLYWYRQAAGRGLQLLFYSVGIGQISSEVPQNLSASRPQDRQFILSSKKLLLSDSGFYLCAWVQQYTDTQYFGPGTRLTVL.

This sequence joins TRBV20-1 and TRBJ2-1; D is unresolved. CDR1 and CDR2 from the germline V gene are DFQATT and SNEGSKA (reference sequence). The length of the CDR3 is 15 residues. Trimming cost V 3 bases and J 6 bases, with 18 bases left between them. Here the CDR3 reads CSASMGFDTFNEQFF. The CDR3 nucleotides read TGCAGTGCTAGTATGGGATTCGATACCTTCAATGAGCAGTTCTTC.

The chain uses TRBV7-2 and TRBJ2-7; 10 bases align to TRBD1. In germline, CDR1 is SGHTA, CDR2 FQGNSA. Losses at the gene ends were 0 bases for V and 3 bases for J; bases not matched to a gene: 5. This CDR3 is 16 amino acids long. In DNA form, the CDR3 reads TGTGCCAGCAGCTTAGCGCACGGACAGGGGGTCTACGAGCAGTACTTC. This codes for CASSLAHGQGVYEQYF. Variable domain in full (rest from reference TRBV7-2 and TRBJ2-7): GAGVSQSPSNKVTEKGKDVELRCDPISGHTALYWYRQSLGQGLEFLIYFQGNSAPDKSGLPSDRFSAERTGGSVSTLTIQRTQQEDSAVYLCASSLAHGQGVYEQYFGPGTRLTVT.

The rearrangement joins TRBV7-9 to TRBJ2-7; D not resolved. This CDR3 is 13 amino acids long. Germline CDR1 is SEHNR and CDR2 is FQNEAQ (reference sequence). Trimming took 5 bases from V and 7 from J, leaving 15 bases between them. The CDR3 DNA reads TGTGCCAGCAGCCCGCAAACATACAATGAGCAGTACTTC. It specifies CASSPQTYNEQYF.

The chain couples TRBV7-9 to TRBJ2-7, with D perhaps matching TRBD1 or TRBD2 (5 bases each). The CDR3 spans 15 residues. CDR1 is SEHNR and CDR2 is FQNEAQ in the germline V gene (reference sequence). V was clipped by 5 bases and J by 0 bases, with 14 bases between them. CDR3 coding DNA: TGTGCCAGCAGCCACCGGGGCAGGGCCTCCTACGAGCAGTACTTC. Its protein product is CASSHRGRASYEQYF.

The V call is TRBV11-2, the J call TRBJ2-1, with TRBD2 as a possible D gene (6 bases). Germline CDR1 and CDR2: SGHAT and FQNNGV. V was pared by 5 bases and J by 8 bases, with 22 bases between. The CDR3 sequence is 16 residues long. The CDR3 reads CASSAMWASEGHEQFF. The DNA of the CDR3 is TGTGCCAGCAGCGCTATGTGGGCTAGCGAGGGTCATGAGCAGTTCTTC.

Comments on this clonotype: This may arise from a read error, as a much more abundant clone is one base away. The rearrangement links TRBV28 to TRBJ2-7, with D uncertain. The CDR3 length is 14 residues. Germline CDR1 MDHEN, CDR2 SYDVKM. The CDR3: CASNLSGNTYEQYF. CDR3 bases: TGTGCCAGCAATTTATCTGGGAACACCTACGAGCAGTACTTC.

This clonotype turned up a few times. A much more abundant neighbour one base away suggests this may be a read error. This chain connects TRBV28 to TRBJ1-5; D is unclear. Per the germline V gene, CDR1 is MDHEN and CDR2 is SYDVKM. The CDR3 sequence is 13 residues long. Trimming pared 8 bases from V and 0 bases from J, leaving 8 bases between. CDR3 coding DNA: TGTGCCAGCCGGACCTATAGCAATCAGCCCCAGCATTTT. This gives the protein CASRTYSNQPQHF.

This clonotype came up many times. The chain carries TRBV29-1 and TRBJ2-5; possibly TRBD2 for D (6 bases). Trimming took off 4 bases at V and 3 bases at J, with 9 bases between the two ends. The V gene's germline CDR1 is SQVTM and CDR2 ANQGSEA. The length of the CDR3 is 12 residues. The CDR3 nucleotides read TGCAGCGTTGGCGGCGGGGAAGAGACCCAGTACTTC. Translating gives CSVGGGEETQYF.

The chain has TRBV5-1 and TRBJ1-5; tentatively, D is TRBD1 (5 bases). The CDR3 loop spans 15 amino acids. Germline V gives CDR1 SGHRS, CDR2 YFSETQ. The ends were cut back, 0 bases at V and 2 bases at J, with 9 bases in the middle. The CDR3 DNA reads TGCGCCAGCAGCTTGGTTGACAGAGGCAATCAGCCCCAGCATTTT. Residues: CASSLVDRGNQPQHF.